This T cell receptor (beta chain) is drawn from a study of tumour-infiltrating T cells in Burkitt lymphoma. Overall study: Survival, overall and progression-free, tracked with productive clonality.

Assay used: immunoSEQ multiplex PCR; TCRdb lists only in-frame clones, some missing. The sample holds about 17,000 clones; roughly 79% are singletons and the top ten take around 2%. Germline loops: CDR1 SNHLY, CDR2 FYNNEI. The CDR3 runs 13 residues. Trimming took 6 bases from V and 3 from J, leaving 11 bases between them. The rearrangement links TRBV2 to TRBJ2-5; D gene unclear. This sequence was found in a human donor with diffuse large B-cell lymphoma. Sequencing input: tumor tissue. This CDR3 is CASSFTMKETQYF. DNA for the CDR3: TGTGCCAGCAGCTTCACTATGAAAGAGACCCAGTACTTC.